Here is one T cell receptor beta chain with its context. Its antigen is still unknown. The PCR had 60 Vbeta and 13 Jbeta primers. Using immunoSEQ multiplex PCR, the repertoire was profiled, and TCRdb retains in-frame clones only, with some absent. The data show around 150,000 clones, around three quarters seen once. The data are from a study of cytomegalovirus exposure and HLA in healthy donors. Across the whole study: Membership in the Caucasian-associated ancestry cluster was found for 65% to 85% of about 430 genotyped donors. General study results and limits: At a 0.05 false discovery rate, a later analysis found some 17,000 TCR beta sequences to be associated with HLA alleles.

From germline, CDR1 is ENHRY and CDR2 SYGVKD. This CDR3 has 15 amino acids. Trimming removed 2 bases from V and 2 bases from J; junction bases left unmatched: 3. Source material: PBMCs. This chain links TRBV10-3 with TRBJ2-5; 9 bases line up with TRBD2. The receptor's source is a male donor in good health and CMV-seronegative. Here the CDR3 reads CAISETSGRQETQYF. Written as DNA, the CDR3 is TGTGCCATCAGTGAGACTAGCGGGCGGCAAGAGACCCAGTACTTC.